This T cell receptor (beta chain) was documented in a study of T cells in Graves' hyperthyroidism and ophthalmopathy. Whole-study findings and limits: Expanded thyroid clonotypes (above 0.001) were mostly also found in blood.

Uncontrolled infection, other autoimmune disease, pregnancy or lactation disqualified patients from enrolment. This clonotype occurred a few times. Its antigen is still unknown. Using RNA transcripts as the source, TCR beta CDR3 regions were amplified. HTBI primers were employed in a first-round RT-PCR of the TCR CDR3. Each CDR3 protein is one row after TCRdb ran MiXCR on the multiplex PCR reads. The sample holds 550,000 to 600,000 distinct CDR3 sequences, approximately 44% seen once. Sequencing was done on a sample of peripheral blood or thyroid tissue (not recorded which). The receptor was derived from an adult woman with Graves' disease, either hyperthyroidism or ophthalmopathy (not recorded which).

Here the CDR3 reads CASSSPPGEKLFF. Here the CDR3 DNA reads TGTGCCAGCAGTTCCCCACCCGGAGAAAAACTGTTTTTT. The chain is built from TRBV28 and TRBJ1-4, with D unclear. Per germline, CDR1 MDHEN and CDR2 SYDVKM. V was clipped by 4 bases and J by 8 bases, with 11 bases between them. The CDR3 sequence is 13 residues long.